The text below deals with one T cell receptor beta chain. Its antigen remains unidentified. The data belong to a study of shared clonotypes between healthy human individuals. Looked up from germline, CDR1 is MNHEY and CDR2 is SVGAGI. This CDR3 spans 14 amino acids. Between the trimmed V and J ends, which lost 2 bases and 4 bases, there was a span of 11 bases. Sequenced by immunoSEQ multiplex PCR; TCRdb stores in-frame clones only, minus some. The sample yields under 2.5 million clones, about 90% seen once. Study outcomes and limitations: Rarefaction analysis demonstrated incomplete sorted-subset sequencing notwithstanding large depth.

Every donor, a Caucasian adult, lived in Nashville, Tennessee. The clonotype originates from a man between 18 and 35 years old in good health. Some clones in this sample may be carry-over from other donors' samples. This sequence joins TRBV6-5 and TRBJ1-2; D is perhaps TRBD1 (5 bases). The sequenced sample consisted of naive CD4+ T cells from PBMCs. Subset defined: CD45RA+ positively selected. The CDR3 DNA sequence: TGTGCCAGCAGTTACAAGGGGCGCGGCTATGGCTACACCTTC. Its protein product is CASSYKGRGYGYTF.